This TCR beta chain was sequenced for a study of cytomegalovirus exposure and HLA in healthy donors. The PCR employed 60 Vbeta primers together with 13 Jbeta primers. Here immunoSEQ multiplex PCR was the method, and the copy in TCRdb shows in-frame clones only, minus some. The sample carries 200,000 to 250,000 clones, approximately 90% recorded once. Findings and caveats of the study: In a later analysis, HLA-C alleles had the fewest associated TCRs, DRB1 alleles the most. Later on, a genetic analysis was performed. It linked a missense variant in DCLRE1C with V- and J-gene trimming of TCR beta.

Turning to this clone: Its antigen is unknown.

Germline V gene lookup returns CDR1 GTSNPN and CDR2 SVGIG (reference sequence). This CDR3 spans 12 amino acids. V was trimmed by 3 bases and J by 5 bases, leaving 8 bases between them. The material sequenced was PBMCs. The sequence was collected from a woman aged 18-29 years in good health and CMV-seronegative. V usage is TRBV30 and J usage is TRBJ2-1; D is ambiguous. CDR3 DNA sequence: TGTGCCTGGAGCGCCTATAACAATGAGCAGTTCTTC. Its protein is CAWSAYNNEQFF.